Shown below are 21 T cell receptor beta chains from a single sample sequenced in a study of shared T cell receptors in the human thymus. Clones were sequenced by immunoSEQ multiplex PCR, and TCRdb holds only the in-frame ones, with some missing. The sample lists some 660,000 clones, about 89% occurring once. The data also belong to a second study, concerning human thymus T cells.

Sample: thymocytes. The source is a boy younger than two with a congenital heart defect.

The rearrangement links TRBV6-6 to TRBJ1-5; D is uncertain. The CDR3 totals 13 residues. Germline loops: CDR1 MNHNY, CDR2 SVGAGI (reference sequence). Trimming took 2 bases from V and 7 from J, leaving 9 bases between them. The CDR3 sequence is CASSYGEAQPQHF. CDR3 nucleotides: TGTGCCAGCAGTTACGGTGAGGCGCAGCCCCAGCATTTT.

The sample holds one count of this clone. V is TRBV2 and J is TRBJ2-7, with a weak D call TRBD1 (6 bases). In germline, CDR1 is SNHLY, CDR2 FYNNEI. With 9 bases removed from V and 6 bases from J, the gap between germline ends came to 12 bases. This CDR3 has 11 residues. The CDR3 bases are TGTGCCAGTGACAGGCTACGCGAGCAGTACTTC. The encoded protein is CASDRLREQYF. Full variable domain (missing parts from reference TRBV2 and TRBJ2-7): EPEVTQTPSHQVTQMGQEVILRCVPISNHLYFYWYRQILGQKVEFLVSFYNNEISEKSEIFDDQFSVERPDGSNFTLKIRSTKLEDSAMYFCASDRLREQYFGPGTRLTVT.

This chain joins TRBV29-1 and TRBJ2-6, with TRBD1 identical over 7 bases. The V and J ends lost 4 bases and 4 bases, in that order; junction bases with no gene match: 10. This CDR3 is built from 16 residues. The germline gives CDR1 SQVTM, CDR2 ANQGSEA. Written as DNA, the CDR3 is TGCAGCGTTGTGACAGGGTATTTAGCCGGGGCCAACGTCCTGACTTTC. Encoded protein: CSVVTGYLAGANVLTF.

CDR3 DNA: TGTGCCAGCAGCTTGTCGCGGAGGGGATTGGGCGCTTTCTTT. Translation gives CASSLSRRGLGAFF. The chain has TRBV5-6 and TRBJ1-1, with TRBD1 as a possible D gene (5 bases). Looked up from germline, CDR1 is SGHDT and CDR2 is YYEEEE. Trimming shortened V by 1 base and J by 11 bases, and 18 bases separated the two germline ends. This CDR3 comprises 14 residues.

The CDR3 loop reads CASSEGGGNTIYF. The DNA for the CDR3 is TGTGCCAGCAGTGAGGGGGGAGGTAACACCATATATTTT. The gene calls are TRBV6-1 and TRBJ1-3; D perhaps matches TRBD1 (5 bases). The ends were cut back, 3 bases at V and 7 bases at J, with 10 bases in the middle. Germline V lookup: CDR1 MNHNS, CDR2 SASEGT. CDR3 length equals 13 residues.

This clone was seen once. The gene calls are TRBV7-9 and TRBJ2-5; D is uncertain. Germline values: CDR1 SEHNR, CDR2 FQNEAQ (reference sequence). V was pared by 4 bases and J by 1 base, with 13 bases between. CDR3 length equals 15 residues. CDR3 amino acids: CASSSPTRTQETQYF. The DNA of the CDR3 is TGTGCCAGCAGCTCGCCGACAAGAACCCAAGAGACCCAGTACTTC.

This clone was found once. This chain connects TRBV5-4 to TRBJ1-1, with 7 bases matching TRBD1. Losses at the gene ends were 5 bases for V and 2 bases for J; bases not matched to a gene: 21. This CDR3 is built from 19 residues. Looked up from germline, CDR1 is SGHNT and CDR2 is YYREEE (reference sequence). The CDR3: CASRVQDRKSEGANTEAFF. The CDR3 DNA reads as TGTGCCAGCAGAGTACAAGACCGTAAGTCGGAGGGGGCTAACACTGAAGCTTTCTTT. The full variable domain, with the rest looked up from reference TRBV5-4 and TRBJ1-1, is ETGVTQSPTHLIKTRGQQVTLRCSSQSGHNTVSWYQQALGQGPQFIFQYYREEENGRGNFPPRFSGLQFPNYSSELNVNALELDDSALYLCASRVQDRKSEGANTEAFFGQGTRLTVV.

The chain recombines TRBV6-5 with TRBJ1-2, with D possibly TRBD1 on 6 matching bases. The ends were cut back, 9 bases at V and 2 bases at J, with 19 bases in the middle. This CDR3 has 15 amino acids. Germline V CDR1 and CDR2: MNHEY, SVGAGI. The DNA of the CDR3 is TGTGCCAGTAGTGTTGGGCAGGGGACAAACTATGGCTACACCTTC. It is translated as CASSVGQGTNYGYTF.

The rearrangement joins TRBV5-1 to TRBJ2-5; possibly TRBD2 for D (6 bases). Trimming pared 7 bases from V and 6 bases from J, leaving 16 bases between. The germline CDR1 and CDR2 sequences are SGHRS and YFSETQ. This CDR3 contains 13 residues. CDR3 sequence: CASGHRGKKTQYF. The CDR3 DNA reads TGCGCCAGCGGCCATCGGGGGAAGAAGACCCAGTACTTC.

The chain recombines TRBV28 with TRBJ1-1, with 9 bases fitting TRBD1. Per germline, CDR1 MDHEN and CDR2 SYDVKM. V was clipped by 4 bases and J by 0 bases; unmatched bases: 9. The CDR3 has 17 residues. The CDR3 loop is CASSYPGQGFMNTEAFF. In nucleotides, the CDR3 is TGTGCCAGCAGTTACCCAGGACAGGGGTTTATGAACACTGAAGCTTTCTTT.

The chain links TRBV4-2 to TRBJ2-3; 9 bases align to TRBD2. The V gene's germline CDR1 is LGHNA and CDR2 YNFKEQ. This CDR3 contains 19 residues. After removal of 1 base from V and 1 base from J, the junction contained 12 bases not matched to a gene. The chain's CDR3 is CASSQGRPSGGKGTDTQYF. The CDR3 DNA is TGTGCCAGCAGCCAAGGGAGGCCGAGCGGGGGGAAGGGCACAGATACGCAGTATTTT.

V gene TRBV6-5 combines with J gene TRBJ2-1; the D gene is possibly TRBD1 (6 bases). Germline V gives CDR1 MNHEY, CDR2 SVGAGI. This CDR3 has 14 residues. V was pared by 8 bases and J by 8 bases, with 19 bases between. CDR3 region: CASWGRGGSDEQFF. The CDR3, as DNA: TGTGCCAGCTGGGGGCGAGGGGGTAGCGATGAGCAGTTCTTC.

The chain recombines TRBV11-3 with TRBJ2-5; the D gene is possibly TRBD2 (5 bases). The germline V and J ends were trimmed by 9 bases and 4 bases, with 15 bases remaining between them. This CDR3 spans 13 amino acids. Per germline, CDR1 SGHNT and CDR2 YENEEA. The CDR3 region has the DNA TGTGCCAGTTTTGCCCGGGGTACAGAGACCCAGTACTTC. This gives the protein CASFARGTETQYF.

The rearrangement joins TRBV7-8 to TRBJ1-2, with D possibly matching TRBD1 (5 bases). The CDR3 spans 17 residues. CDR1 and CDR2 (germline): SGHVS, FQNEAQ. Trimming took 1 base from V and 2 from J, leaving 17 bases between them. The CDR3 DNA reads TGTGCCAGCAGCTTAGTAGCGGGGGATCGACCCAACTATGGCTACACCTTC. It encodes CASSLVAGDRPNYGYTF.

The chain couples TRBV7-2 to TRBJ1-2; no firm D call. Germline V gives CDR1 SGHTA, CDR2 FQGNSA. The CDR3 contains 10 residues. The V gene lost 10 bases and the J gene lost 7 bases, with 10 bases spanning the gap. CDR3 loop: CATQLGGYTF. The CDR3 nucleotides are TGTGCCACTCAACTTGGTGGCTACACCTTC.

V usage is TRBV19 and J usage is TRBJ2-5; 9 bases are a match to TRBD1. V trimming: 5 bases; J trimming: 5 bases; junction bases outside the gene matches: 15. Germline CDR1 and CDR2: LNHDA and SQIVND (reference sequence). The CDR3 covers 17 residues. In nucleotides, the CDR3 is TGTGCCAGTAGTCGTCTCGGGACAGGGAATAATGGGGAGACCCAGTACTTC. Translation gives CASSRLGTGNNGETQYF.

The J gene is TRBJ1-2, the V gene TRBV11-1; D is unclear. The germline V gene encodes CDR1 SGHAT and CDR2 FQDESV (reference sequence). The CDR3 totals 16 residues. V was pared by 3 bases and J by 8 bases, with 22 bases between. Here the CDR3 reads CASSFPTAPTLGGYTF. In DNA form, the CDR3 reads TGTGCCAGCAGCTTTCCCACAGCTCCCACTCTCGGAGGCTACACCTTC.

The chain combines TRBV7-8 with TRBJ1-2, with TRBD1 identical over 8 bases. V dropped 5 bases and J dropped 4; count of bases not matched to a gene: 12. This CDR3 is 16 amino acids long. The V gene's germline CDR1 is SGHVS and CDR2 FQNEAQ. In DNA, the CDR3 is TGTGCCAGCAGCCGCTCCAGGGGGCCCTTATCCTATGGCTACACCTTC. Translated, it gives CASSRSRGPLSYGYTF.

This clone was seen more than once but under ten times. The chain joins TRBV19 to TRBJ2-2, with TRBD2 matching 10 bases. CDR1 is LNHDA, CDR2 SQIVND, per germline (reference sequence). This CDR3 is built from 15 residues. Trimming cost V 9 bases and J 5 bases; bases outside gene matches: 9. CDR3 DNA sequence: TGTGCCAGCTGCCCACTAGCGGGATCAACCGGGGAGCTGTTTTTT. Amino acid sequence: CASCPLAGSTGELFF.

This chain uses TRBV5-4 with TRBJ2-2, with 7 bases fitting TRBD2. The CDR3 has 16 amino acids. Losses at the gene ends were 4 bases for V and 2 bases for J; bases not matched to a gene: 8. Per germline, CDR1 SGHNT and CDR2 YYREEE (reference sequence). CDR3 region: CASSPGGGTNTGELFF. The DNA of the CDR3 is TGTGCCAGCAGCCCGGGAGGCGGGACTAACACCGGGGAGCTGTTTTTT.

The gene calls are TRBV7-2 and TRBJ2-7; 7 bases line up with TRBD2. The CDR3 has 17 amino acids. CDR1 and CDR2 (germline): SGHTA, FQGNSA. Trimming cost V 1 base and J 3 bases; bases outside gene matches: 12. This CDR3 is CASSLDGSGPPVYEQYF. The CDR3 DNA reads TGTGCCAGCAGCTTAGATGGTAGCGGGCCCCCTGTCTACGAGCAGTACTTC.